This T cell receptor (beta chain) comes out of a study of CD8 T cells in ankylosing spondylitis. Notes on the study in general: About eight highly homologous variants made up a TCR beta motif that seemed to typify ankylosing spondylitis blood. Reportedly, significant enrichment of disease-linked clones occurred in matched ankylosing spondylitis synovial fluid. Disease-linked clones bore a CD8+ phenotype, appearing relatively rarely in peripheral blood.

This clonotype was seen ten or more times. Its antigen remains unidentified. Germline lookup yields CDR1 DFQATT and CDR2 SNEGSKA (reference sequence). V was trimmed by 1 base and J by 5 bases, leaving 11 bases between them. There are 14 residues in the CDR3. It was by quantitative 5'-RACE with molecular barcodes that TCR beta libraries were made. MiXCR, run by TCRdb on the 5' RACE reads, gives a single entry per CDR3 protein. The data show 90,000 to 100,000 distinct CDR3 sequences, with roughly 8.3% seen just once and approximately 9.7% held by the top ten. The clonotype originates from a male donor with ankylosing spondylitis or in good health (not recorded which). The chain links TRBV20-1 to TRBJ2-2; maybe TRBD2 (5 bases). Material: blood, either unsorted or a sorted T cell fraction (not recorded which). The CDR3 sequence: CSARAAAGTGELFF. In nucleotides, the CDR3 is TGCAGTGCTAGAGCAGCGGCCGGGACCGGGGAGCTGTTTTTT.